This TCR beta chain was identified in a study of blood T cell repertoires in COVID-19. Clones were read by immunoSEQ multiplex PCR, and TCRdb kept only the in-frame ones, dropping some. The sample carries 300,000 to 400,000 clones, 88% recorded once. Germline values: CDR1 MNHEY, CDR2 SVGEGT. The V segment lost 6 bases and the J segment 2 bases; nucleotides outside the gene matches: 6. The CDR3 totals 15 residues. Cohort placement rested on clinical history that participants reported themselves. The chain is built from TRBV6-2 or TRBV6-3 and TRBJ2-5, with 10 bases aligning to TRBD1. The clonotype comes from a woman in her 30s with acute COVID-19. Material: PBMCs or T cells enriched from blood (not recorded which). CDR3 sequence reads: CASSRQGAAQETQYF. In DNA form, the CDR3 reads TGTGCCAGCAGCAGACAGGGGGCCGCTCAAGAGACCCAGTACTTC.